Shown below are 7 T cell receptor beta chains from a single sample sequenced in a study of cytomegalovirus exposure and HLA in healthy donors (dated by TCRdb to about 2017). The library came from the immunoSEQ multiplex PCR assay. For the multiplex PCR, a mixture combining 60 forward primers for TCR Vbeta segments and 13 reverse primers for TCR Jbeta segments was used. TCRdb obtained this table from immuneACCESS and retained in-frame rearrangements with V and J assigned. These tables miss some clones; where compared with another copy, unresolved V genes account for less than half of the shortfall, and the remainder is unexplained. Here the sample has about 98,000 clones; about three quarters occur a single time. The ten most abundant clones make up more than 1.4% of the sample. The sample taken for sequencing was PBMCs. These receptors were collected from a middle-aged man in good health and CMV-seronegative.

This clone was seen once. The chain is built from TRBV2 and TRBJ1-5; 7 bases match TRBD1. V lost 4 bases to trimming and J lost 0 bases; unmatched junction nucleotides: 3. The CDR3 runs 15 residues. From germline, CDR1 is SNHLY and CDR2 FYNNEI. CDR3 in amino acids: CASSAQGVSNQPQHF. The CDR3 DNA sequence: TGTGCCAGCAGTGCGCAGGGGGTTAGCAATCAGCCCCAGCATTTT.

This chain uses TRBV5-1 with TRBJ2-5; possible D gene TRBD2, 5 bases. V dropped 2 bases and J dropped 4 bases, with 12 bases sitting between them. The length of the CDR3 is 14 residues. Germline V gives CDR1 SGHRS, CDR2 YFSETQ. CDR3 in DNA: TGCGCCAGCAGCTTCCCTAGCTCCCCAGAGACCCAGTACTTC. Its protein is CASSFPSSPETQYF.

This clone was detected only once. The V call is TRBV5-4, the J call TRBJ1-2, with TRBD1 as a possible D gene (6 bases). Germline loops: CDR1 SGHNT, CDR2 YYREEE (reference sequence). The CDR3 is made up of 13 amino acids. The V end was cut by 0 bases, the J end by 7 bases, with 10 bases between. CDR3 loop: CASSLAEGVGYTF. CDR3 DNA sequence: TGTGCCAGCAGCTTGGCCGAGGGGGTTGGCTACACCTTC.

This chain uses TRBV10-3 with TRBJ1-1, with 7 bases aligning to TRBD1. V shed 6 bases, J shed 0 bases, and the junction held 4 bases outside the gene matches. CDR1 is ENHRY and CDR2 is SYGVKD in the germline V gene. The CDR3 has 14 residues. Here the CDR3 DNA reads TGTGCCATCAGGGGGACAGTTATGAACACTGAAGCTTTCTTT. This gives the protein CAIRGTVMNTEAFF.

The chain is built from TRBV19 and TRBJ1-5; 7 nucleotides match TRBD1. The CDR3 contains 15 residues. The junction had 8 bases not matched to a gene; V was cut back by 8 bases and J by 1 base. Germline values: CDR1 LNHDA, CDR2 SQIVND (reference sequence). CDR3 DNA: TGTGCCAGTCAGACAGGGTTATTAAGCAATCAGCCCCAGCATTTT. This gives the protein CASQTGLLSNQPQHF.

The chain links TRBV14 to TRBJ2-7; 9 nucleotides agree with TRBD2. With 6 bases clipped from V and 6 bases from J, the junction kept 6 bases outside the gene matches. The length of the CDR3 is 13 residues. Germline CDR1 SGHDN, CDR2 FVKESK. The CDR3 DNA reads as TGTGCCAGCAGATCTAGCGGGGTAGGCGAGCAGTACTTC. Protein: CASRSSGVGEQYF.

CDR3 sequence: CASSMQRQGANGYTF. In DNA, the CDR3 is TGTGCCAGTAGTATGCAGCGGCAGGGGGCTAATGGCTACACCTTC. This chain connects TRBV19 to TRBJ1-2; 8 bases are shared with TRBD1. Germline values: CDR1 LNHDA, CDR2 SQIVND (reference sequence). V lost 3 bases, J lost 6 bases, and 9 bases stayed unmatched. This CDR3 has 15 residues.